The 9 T cell receptor beta chains presented below share a single source sample, sequenced in a study of T cell responses to AZD1222 COVID-19 vaccine. Libraries were prepared by immunoSEQ multiplex PCR; TCRdb keeps only in-frame clonotypes and omits some of them. The repertoire includes around 170,000 clones, approximately 91% of them detected once, and roughly 0.99% sits in the top ten. The sample in question was peripheral blood, obtained on day 0 of AZD1222 vaccination. These receptors came from an adult in good health.

This clone was recorded only once. This chain uses TRBV11-2 with TRBJ2-5; TRBD2 is a possible D gene (6 bases). This CDR3 is built from 14 residues. Germline loops: CDR1 SGHAT, CDR2 FQNNGV. V dropped 5 bases and J dropped 5 bases, with 15 bases sitting between them. The CDR3 DNA follows: TGTGCCAGCAGCCGGGACTCCTACCCGGAGACCCAGTACTTC. Its translation: CASSRDSYPETQYF.

The J gene is TRBJ2-3, the V gene TRBV5-8; 7 bases are a match to TRBD2. V dropped 3 bases and J dropped 3; count of bases not matched to a gene: 1. The CDR3 is 13 residues long. Germline V gives CDR1 SGHTS, CDR2 YDEGEE. CDR3 region: CASSSSGTDTQYF. The CDR3 region has the DNA TGTGCCAGCAGCTCTAGCGGAACAGATACGCAGTATTTT.

This clone was seen just once. The V call is TRBV7-8, the J call TRBJ2-1; D may be TRBD1 (5 bases). Germline V lookup: CDR1 SGHVS, CDR2 FQNEAQ. The CDR3 spans 14 residues. V lost 4 bases and J lost 7, with 14 bases in between. The CDR3 spells CASSSELRTNEQFF. The CDR3, as DNA: TGTGCCAGCAGCTCGGAGCTCAGGACAAATGAGCAGTTCTTC.

This clone appeared a single time. This chain uses TRBV7-2 with TRBJ2-5; D ambiguous. Trimming left V 1 base short and J 0 bases short, with 3 bases between. The CDR3 loop spans 13 amino acids. CDR1 is SGHTA, CDR2 FQGNSA, per germline. This chain's CDR3 is CASSLVYQETQYF. The CDR3 DNA reads TGTGCCAGCAGCTTAGTGTACCAAGAGACCCAGTACTTC. Full variable domain (rest looked up from reference TRBV7-2 and TRBJ2-5): GAGVSQSPSNKVTEKGKDVELRCDPISGHTALYWYRQSLGQGLEFLIYFQGNSAPDKSGLPSDRFSAERTGGSVSTLTIQRTQQEDSAVYLCASSLVYQETQYFGPGTRLLVL.

In this sample, this clone turned up a few times. The chain uses TRBV2 and TRBJ2-6; D might be TRBD2 (6 bases). CDR3 length equals 15 residues. Germline CDR1 is SNHLY and CDR2 is FYNNEI. V lost 1 base and J lost 6, with 10 bases in between. CDR3 DNA: TGTGCCAGCAGTGAAGGGGCGGGGATGGCCAACGTCCTGACTTTC. As protein: CASSEGAGMANVLTF.

The rearrangement joins TRBV11-2 to TRBJ1-1, with D hard to call. V was pared by 0 bases and J by 1 base, with 12 bases between. CDR3 length: 16 amino acids. The V gene's germline CDR1 is SGHAT and CDR2 FQNNGV. In DNA form, the CDR3 reads TGTGCCAGCAGCTTAGACACAGAGGGCCAGAACACTGAAGCTTTCTTT. Its translation is CASSLDTEGQNTEAFF.

This chain uses TRBV7-9 with TRBJ2-1, with D possibly being TRBD2 (6 bases). The germline gives CDR1 SEHNR, CDR2 FQNEAQ (reference sequence). The CDR3 spans 18 residues. V gave up 3 bases and J gave up 5 bases, with 23 bases separating them. The CDR3 loop reads CASSFRVSAGRVHNEQFF. The CDR3, as DNA: TGTGCCAGCAGCTTCAGAGTATCGGCGGGACGAGTCCACAATGAGCAGTTCTTC.

This clone was recorded only once. This sample includes further DNA sequences coding for the same CDR3. The genes are TRBV5-5 and TRBJ2-7, with D hard to call. The germline V gene has CDR1 SGHKS and CDR2 YYEKEE (reference sequence). The V and J ends lost 0 bases and 3 bases respectively, with 4 bases between them. The CDR3 consists of 12 residues. CDR3 DNA: TGTGCCAGCAGCTTGGGGGGCTACGAGCAGTACTTC. Amino acids: CASSLGGYEQYF.

The chain has TRBV7-3 and TRBJ2-2, with D maybe TRBD2 (7 bases). Deletions cut 5 bases from V and 2 bases from J, with 15 bases between. Germline assignment: CDR1 SGHTA and CDR2 FQGTGA. The CDR3 totals 16 residues. The CDR3 DNA sequence: TGTGCCAGCAGCAGAGCCGGGGGGCCTAACACCGGGGAGCTGTTTTTT. It translates to CASSRAGGPNTGELFF.